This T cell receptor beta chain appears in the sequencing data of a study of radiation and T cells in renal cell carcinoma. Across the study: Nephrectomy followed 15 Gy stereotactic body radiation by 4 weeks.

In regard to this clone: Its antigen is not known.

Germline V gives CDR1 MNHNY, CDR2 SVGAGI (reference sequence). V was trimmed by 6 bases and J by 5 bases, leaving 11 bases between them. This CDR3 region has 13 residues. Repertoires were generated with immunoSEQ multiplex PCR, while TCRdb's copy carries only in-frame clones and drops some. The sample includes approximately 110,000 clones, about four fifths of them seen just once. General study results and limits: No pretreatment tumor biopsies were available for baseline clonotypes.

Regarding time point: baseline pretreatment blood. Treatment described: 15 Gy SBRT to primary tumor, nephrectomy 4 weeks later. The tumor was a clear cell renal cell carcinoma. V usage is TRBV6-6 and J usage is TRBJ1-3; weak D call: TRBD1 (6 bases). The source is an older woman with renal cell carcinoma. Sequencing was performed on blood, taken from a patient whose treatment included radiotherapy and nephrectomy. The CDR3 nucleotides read TGTGCCAGCAGCCTGGACAGACGAAACACCATATATTTT. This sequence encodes CASSLDRRNTIYF.